This T cell receptor (beta chain) comes out of a study of blood T cell repertoires in COVID-19. Whole-study context: COVID-19 samples collected from the United States, Italy and Spain covered acute and convalescent phases. In each case, the material was cDNA or gDNA derived from T cells, B-cell-depleted T cells, or PBMCs.

V was clipped by 3 bases and J by 0 bases; unmatched bases: 5. This CDR3 is 18 amino acids long. Germline V CDR1 and CDR2: SGDLS, YYNGEE. In the source study's methods: Amplified reference gene primers provided the basis for estimating nucleated cell counts. The repertoire was sequenced with immunoSEQ multiplex PCR; TCRdb's copy has only in-frame clones and lacks some. The V and J calls and clone size come from that table; D and trimming were worked out from the DNA. This sample yields 100,000 to 120,000 clones, of which around four fifths are seen a single time; about 15% belongs to the top ten. This clone came up once.

V and J are TRBV9 and TRBJ2-3, with 15 bases matching TRBD2. Sequenced sample: peripheral blood. The receptor was derived from a woman aged 55-69 years with acute or convalescent COVID-19. CDR3 in amino acids: CASSGTSGGALSTDTQYF. CDR3 sequence (DNA): TGTGCCAGCAGCGGGACTAGCGGGGGGGCTCTCAGCACAGATACGCAGTATTTT.